The rows below give T cell receptor beta chains drawn from one sample of a study of a mutant IDH1 vaccine in newly diagnosed glioma. These receptors are not linked to any known antigen. Profiled with immunoSEQ multiplex PCR; TCRdb holds only in-frame clones, not every one. The sample includes about 64,000 clones, 84% seen only once; the top ten take about 9.4%. Here the sequenced sample was PBMCs, taken from a glioma patient whose treatment included an IDH1 peptide vaccine. These receptors were obtained from a woman between 45 and 60 years old with glioma. CDR3s include the opening cysteine and the closing phenylalanine or tryptophan. D genes are given only for firm matches. Not every row has a clone size; where given, it reads once, few, many or a size class.

TGTGCCAGCAGTGAAGTCAAGGGTAGCGCCTATAATTCACCCCTCCACTTT,CASSEVKGSAYNSPLHF,TRBJ1-6,17,.,TRBV25-1,.
TGCGCCAGCAGCCTAAAACCGGGACAGGGTGGAGTAGAGACCCAGTACTTC,CASSLKPGQGGVETQYF,TRBJ2-5,17,.,TRBV5-1,TRBD1
TGTGCCAGCAGCGTAAGCGGGGGCGATAAGACCCAGTACTTC,CASSVSGGDKTQYF,TRBJ2-5,14,.,TRBV9,TRBD2
TGCGCCAGCAGCCAGACTATTCCGGGACACCCGTACTTC,CASSQTIPGHPYF,TRBJ2-7,13,few,TRBV4-3,.
TGTGCCAGCAGCGTTGGGACTAGCGGGGGGGTCTACGAGCAGTACTTC,CASSVGTSGGVYEQYF,TRBJ2-7,16,.,TRBV9,TRBD2
TGCGCCAGCAGCCTGACAGGGGATGAATCTGCTCTCTTT,CASSLTGDESALF,TRBJ1-1,13,.,TRBV5-1,TRBD1
TGTGCCACCAGCAGAGATCTGACGGACAGTTCGGGTAATGAAAAACTGTTTTTT,CATSRDLTDSSGNEKLFF,TRBJ1-4,18,.,TRBV15,.
TGTGCCAGTAGTATGTCGCTAGGGAGCGAAAAACTGTTTTTT,CASSMSLGSEKLFF,TRBJ1-4,14,.,TRBV19,.
TGCGCCAGCAGCTCGGGGCGTTACAATGAGCAGTTCTTC,CASSSGRYNEQFF,TRBJ2-1,13,.,TRBV5-1,.
TGTGCCAGCTCACCGGGAAGCCCGCTTAACACCGGGGAGCTGTTTTTT,CASSPGSPLNTGELFF,TRBJ2-2,16,.,TRBV18,.
TGTGCCAGCAGTTTAGGCGGGTGGGGCTACGAGCAGTACTTC,CASSLGGWGYEQYF,TRBJ2-7,14,.,TRBV27,.
TGTGCCAGCAGCTCCCGGGACGGTGTAGAATCACCCCTCCACTTT,CASSSRDGVESPLHF,TRBJ1-6,15,.,TRBV5-4,.
TGTGCCAGCAGCTTAAGCTCAAACACTGAAGCTTTCTTT,CASSLSSNTEAFF,TRBJ1-1,13,.,TRBV7-3,.
TGTGCCAGCAGTCCCCCTGCGGTATTTGGACCCCAGCATTTT,CASSPPAVFGPQHF,TRBJ1-5,14,.,TRBV7-2,.
TGTGCCAGCAGCTGGGCCGGGACAGGAGGCTACACCTTC,CASSWAGTGGYTF,TRBJ1-2,13,.,TRBV7-6,TRBD1
TGTGCCACCAGCAGGGACAGGCAGGGAACCGAGCAGTACTTC,CATSRDRQGTEQYF,TRBJ2-7,14,few,TRBV15,TRBD1
TGTGCCAGCTCACTGCCCGGGACAGGGATCAATCAGCCCCAGCATTTT,CASSLPGTGINQPQHF,TRBJ1-5,16,.,TRBV18,TRBD1